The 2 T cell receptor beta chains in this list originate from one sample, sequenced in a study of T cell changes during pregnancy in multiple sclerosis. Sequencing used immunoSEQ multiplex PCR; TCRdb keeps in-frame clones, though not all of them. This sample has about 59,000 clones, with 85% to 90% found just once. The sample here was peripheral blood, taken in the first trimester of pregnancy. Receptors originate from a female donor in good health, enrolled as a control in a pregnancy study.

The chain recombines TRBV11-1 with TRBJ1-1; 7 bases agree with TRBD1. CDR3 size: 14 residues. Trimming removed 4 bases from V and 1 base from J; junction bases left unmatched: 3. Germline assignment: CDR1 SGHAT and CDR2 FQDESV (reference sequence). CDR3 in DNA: TGTGCCAGCAGCTACCGACAGGGGAACACTGAAGCTTTCTTT. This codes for CASSYRQGNTEAFF. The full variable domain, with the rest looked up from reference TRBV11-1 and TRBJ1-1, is EAEVAQSPRYKITEKSQAVAFWCDPISGHATLYWYRQILGQGPELLVQFQDESVVDDSQLPKDRFSAERLKGVDSTLKIQPAELGDSAMYLCASSYRQGNTEAFFGQGTRLTVV.

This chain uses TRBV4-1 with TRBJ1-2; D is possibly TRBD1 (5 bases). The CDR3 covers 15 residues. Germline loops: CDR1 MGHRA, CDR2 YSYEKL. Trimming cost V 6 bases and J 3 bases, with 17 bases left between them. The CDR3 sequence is CASRPQESLYYGYTF. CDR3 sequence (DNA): TGCGCCAGCAGACCACAGGAAAGTCTTTACTATGGCTACACCTTC.